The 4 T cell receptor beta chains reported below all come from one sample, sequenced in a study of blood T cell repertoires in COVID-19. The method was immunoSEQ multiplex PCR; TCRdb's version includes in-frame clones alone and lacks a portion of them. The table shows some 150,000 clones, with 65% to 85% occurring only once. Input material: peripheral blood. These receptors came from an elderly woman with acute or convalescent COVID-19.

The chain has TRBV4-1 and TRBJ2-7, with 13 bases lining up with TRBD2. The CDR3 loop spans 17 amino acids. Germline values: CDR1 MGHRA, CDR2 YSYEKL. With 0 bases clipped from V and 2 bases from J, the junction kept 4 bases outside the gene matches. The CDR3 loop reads CASSQEAGTSGTYEQYF. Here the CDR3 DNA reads TGCGCCAGCAGCCAAGAAGCGGGGACTAGCGGGACCTACGAGCAGTACTTC.

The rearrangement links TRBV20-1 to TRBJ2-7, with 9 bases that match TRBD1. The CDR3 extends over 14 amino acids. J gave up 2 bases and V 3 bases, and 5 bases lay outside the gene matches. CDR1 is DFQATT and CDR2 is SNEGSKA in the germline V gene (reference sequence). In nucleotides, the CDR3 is TGCAGTGCTAGTCAGGACAGGGGTCCCTACGAGCAGTACTTC. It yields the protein CSASQDRGPYEQYF.

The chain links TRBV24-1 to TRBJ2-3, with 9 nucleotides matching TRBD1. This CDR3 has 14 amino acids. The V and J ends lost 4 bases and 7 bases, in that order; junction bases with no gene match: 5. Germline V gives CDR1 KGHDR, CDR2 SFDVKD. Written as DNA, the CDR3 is TGTGCCACCAGTGAGACCGGGACAGGGAATACGCAGTATTTT. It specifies CATSETGTGNTQYF.

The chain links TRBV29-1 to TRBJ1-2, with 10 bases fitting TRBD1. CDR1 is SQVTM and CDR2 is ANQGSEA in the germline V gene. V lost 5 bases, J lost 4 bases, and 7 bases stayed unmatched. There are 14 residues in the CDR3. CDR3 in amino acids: CSVLRDRGSYGYTF. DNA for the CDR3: TGCAGCGTTCTCCGGGACAGGGGATCCTATGGCTACACCTTC.